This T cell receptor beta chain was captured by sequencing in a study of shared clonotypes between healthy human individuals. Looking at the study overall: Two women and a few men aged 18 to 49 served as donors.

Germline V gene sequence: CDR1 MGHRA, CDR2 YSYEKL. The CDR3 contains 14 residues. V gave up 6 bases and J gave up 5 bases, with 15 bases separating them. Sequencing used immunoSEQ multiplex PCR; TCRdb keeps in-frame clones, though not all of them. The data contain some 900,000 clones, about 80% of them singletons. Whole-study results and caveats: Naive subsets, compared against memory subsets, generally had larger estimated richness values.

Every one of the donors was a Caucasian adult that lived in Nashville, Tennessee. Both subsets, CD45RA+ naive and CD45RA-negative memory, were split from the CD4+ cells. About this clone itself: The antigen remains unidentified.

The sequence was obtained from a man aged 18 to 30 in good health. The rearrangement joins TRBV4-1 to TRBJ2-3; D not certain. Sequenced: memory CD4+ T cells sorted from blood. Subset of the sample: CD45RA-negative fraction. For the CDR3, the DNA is TGCGCCAGCAGGGCCCCCGGAGCCAAAGATACGCAGTATTTT. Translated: CASRAPGAKDTQYF.